Sequencing of this T cell receptor (beta chain) was carried out in a study of CD8 T cells in Susac syndrome. CDR3 length equals 15 residues. Unmatched junction bases numbered 11, after V lost 3 bases and J lost 8 bases. In germline, CDR1 is SGHTA, CDR2 FQGNSA. cDNA came from approximately 0.5 to 1 ug RNA primed by random hexamers. One entry per CDR3 protein results from TCRdb running MiXCR on the immunoSEQ multiplex PCR reads. The sample lists 100,000 to 150,000 distinct CDR3 sequences; about 93% were seen once. Sequencing used CD4+ T cells from PBMCs. The sequence came from a human donor in good health. The gene calls are TRBV7-2 and TRBJ1-2; TRBD1 matches 8 bases. CDR3 protein: CASSFSRQGALGYTF. In DNA, the CDR3 is TGTGCCAGCAGCTTCTCTCGGCAGGGGGCTTTGGGCTACACCTTC.